The 4 T cell receptor beta chains below were found in one sample sequenced in a study of T-cell reconstitution after alpha-beta-depleted transplantation in children. TCRbeta library construction was performed incorporating unique molecular identifiers. MiXCR, run by TCRdb on the PCR reads, gives a single entry per CDR3 protein. The sample includes 6,500 to 9,000 distinct CDR3 sequences, 15% to 20% of them seen just once. This specimen consisted of PBMCs, mostly from graft donor cells, obtained 60 days after TCRalphabeta/CD19-depleted stem cell transplant. The receptors were sampled from a girl less than two years old who had a stem cell transplant for combined immunodeficiency, so the T cells may come from the graft donor.

Notes on this clonotype: This is likely a read error, given that the CDR3 carries no conserved phenylalanine or tryptophan at its end. V usage is TRBV3-1 and J usage is TRBJ2-7, with D perhaps matching TRBD1 (6 bases). The CDR3 is made up of 12 amino acids. V was shortened by 8 bases and J by 3 bases, with 11 bases between the two germline ends. CDR1 LGHDT and CDR2 YNNKEL come from the germline V gene (reference sequence). The CDR3 protein is CASGQFHYEQYC. The CDR3 nucleotides are TGTGCCAGCGGACAGTTCCACTACGAGCAGTACTGC.

This clonotype has more than one count but fewer than ten. V gene TRBV7-2 combines with J gene TRBJ2-1; the match to TRBD2 covers 10 bases. From germline, CDR1 is SGHTA and CDR2 FQGNSA. J gave up 5 bases and V 4 bases, and 11 bases lay outside the gene matches. This CDR3 has 17 amino acids. As DNA, the CDR3 is TGTGCCAGCAGCTCCCGGCCGGGACTAGCGCCTGACAATGAGCAGTTCTTC. This sequence encodes CASSSRPGLAPDNEQFF.

The rearrangement links TRBV5-1 to TRBJ2-3; the match to TRBD2 covers 7 bases. The CDR3 has 17 residues. Germline V CDR1 and CDR2: SGHRS, YFSETQ. Trimming at V came to 0 bases and at J to 2 bases, leaving 9 bases not matched to a gene. This chain's CDR3 is CASSLEAGSGATDTQYF. The CDR3 region has the DNA TGCGCCAGCAGCTTGGAGGCAGGGAGCGGGGCCACAGATACGCAGTATTTT. The whole variable domain, filled in from reference TRBV5-1 and TRBJ2-3, reads KAGVTQTPRYLIKTRGQQVTLSCSPISGHRSVSWYQQTPGQGLQFLFEYFSETQRNKGNFPGRFSGRQFSNSRSEMNVSTLELGDSALYLCASSLEAGSGATDTQYFGPGTRLTVL.

This clonotype was detected many times. The genes are TRBV29-1 and TRBJ1-5; D ambiguous. The germline V gene has CDR1 SQVTM and CDR2 ANQGSEA. This CDR3 has 12 amino acids. Trimming took 4 bases from V and 4 from J, leaving 8 bases between them. CDR3 sequence (DNA): TGCAGCGTTGGTTCGGGGAATCAGCCCCAGCATTTT. It codes for CSVGSGNQPQHF. Drawing the rest from reference TRBV29-1 and TRBJ1-5, the complete variable domain is SAVISQKPSRDICQRGTSLTIQCQVDSQVTMMFWYRQQPGQSLTLIATANQGSEATYESGFVIDKFPISRPNLTFSTLTVSNMSPEDSSIYLCSVGSGNQPQHFGDGTRLSIL.